A single sample gave rise to the 21 T cell receptor beta chains below, sequenced in a study of response to subunit inactivated influenza vaccine. TCRdb used MiXCR to reprocess the RT-PCR reads, holding one entry per CDR3 protein. The table includes roughly 460,000 distinct CDR3 sequences, approximately 11% detected once. The input for sequencing was PBMCs from blood, taken more than 35 days after vaccination. These receptor sequences come from a man between 45 and 60 years old who received an inactivated influenza vaccine.

Regarding this clonotype: This may stem from a read error, because a much larger clone lies one nucleotide away. The J gene is TRBJ2-7, the V gene TRBV29-1; 7 bases fit TRBD2. Germline CDR1 and CDR2: SQVTM and ANQGSEA. With V trimmed by 2 bases and J by 3 bases, 10 bases remained unmatched. The CDR3 sequence is 15 residues long. The CDR3 sequence is CSVEFRDGGNYEQYF. As DNA, the CDR3 is TGCAGCGTTGAATTCCGGGACGGGGGGAACTACGAGCAGTACTTC.

This clonotype occurred a few times. The V gene is TRBV6-5, the J gene TRBJ2-7; 12 nucleotides match TRBD1. Germline CDR1 is MNHEY and CDR2 is SVGAGI. The length of the CDR3 is 17 residues. With V trimmed by 4 bases and J by 5 bases, 12 bases remained unmatched. CDR3 bases: TGTGCCAGCAGTTCTATCCCCCCGGGACAGGGGGCGGACGAGCAGTACTTC. This sequence encodes CASSSIPPGQGADEQYF.

In this sample, this clonotype turned up a few times. J is TRBJ2-2 and V is TRBV12-3 or TRBV12-4, with 9 bases aligning to TRBD2. There are 16 residues in the CDR3. V was clipped by 7 bases and J by 4 bases; unmatched bases: 10. The CDR3 DNA is TGTGCCAGCACTCTTTTCGGACTAGCGAGCACCGGGGAGCTGTTTTTT. Translating gives CASTLFGLASTGELFF.

This clonotype has at least ten counts. This chain connects TRBV9 to TRBJ2-2; D possibly corresponds to TRBD2 (5 bases). Per the germline V gene, CDR1 is SGDLS and CDR2 is YYNGEE. The CDR3 spans 16 residues. The V and J ends lost 2 bases and 5 bases respectively, with 16 bases between them. This CDR3 reads CASSVEGGRWTGELFF. In nucleotides, the CDR3 is TGTGCCAGCAGCGTCGAGGGCGGGCGATGGACCGGGGAGCTGTTTTTT.

This clonotype was seen many times. The chain joins TRBV5-1 to TRBJ2-7; the D gene is possibly TRBD2 (5 bases). The V gene lost 4 bases and the J gene lost 6 bases, with 17 bases spanning the gap. Germline V gives CDR1 SGHRS, CDR2 YFSETQ. The CDR3 is made up of 14 amino acids. CDR3 region: CASSTGEGFGEQYF. CDR3 bases: TGCGCCAGCAGCACCGGCGAGGGTTTCGGCGAGCAGTACTTC.

This clonotype appeared many times. The chain is built from TRBV20-1 and TRBJ2-7, with TRBD2 as a possible D gene (6 bases). Germline V lookup: CDR1 DFQATT, CDR2 SNEGSKA (reference sequence). V was pared by 1 base and J by 3 bases, with 16 bases between. CDR3 length equals 15 residues. The CDR3 DNA reads TGCAGTGCTAGAGCTACGGGACTGGCAAACTACGAGCAGTACTTC. This sequence encodes CSARATGLANYEQYF.

This clonotype was seen a handful of times. The chain has TRBV6-1 and TRBJ2-7; D perhaps matches TRBD1 (6 bases). The CDR3 sequence is 14 residues long. Trimming shortened V by 5 bases and J by 0 bases, and 11 bases separated the two germline ends. CDR1 and CDR2 from the germline V gene are MNHNS and SASEGT. CDR3: CASSITGFSYEQYF. The DNA of the CDR3 is TGTGCCAGCAGTATCACAGGGTTCTCCTACGAGCAGTACTTC.

This clonotype has just a few counts. V usage is TRBV5-1 and J usage is TRBJ2-7, with 8 bases lining up with TRBD1. Germline lookup yields CDR1 SGHRS and CDR2 YFSETQ. Losses at the gene ends were 0 bases for V and 5 bases for J; bases not matched to a gene: 7. The CDR3 has 15 amino acids. The CDR3 reads CASSLAVQGAHEQYF. In nucleotides, the CDR3 is TGCGCCAGCAGCTTGGCCGTGCAGGGGGCCCACGAGCAGTACTTC.

Turning to this clonotype: The junction and the germline gene differ at one end; a read error may be behind it. DNA of the CDR3: TGTGCCAGCAGTCGCTATGAGGGGGGAGTCACCGGGGAGCTGTCTTTT. Encoded protein: CASSRYEGGVTGELSF. This rearrangement joins TRBV6-1 to TRBJ2-2; D possibly matches TRBD1 or TRBD2 (6 bases each). The CDR3 is made up of 16 amino acids. CDR1 MNHNS and CDR2 SASEGT come from the germline V gene.

This clonotype was found many times. The J gene is TRBJ1-5, the V gene TRBV12-3 or TRBV12-4; no reliable D call. The CDR3 spans 14 residues. Trimming shortened V by 5 bases and J by 4 bases, and 12 bases separated the two germline ends. The CDR3 nucleotides read TGTGCCAGCAGTCCCGGGAGCCCAAATCAGCCCCAGCATTTT. The encoded protein is CASSPGSPNQPQHF.

This clonotype was detected only once. The rearrangement joins TRBV12-3 or TRBV12-4 to TRBJ2-7; 12 nucleotides align to TRBD2. The CDR3 covers 14 residues. With V trimmed by 6 bases and J by 6 bases, 6 bases remained unmatched. CDR3 region: CASRLAGGHGEQYF. CDR3 DNA: TGTGCCAGCAGGCTAGCGGGAGGGCATGGCGAGCAGTACTTC.

There are many counts of this clonotype. This rearrangement joins TRBV6-1 to TRBJ2-5, with unresolved D. V lost 5 bases and J lost 1, with 8 bases in between. The CDR3 is made up of 13 amino acids. Germline loops: CDR1 MNHNS, CDR2 SASEGT. The CDR3 loop reads CASSPSVQETQYF. The CDR3 DNA sequence: TGTGCCAGCAGTCCTTCGGTCCAAGAGACCCAGTACTTC.

The chain carries TRBV7-8 and TRBJ2-1, with D possibly matching TRBD2 (6 bases). The CDR3 totals 15 residues. Per the germline V gene, CDR1 is SGHVS and CDR2 is FQNEAQ. The ends were cut back, 9 bases at V and 5 bases at J, with 20 bases in the middle. The CDR3 nucleotides are TGTGCCAGTGAGATTCTAGCGCCTACTAACAATGAGCAGTTCTTC. It is translated as CASEILAPTNNEQFF. Full variable domain (outside the CDR3, taken from reference TRBV7-8 and TRBJ2-1): GAGVSQSPRYKVAKRGQDVALRCDPISGHVSLFWYQQALGQGPEFLTYFQNEAQLDKSGLPSDRFFAERPEGSVSTLKIQRTQQEDSAVYLCASEILAPTNNEQFFGPGTRLTVL.

This clonotype was counted many times. V gene TRBV5-1 combines with J gene TRBJ1-1; D is undetermined. CDR1 and CDR2 (germline): SGHRS, YFSETQ. V lost 4 bases, J lost 0 bases, and 19 bases lay in between. This CDR3 contains 17 residues. The chain's CDR3 is CASSLRSGRDMNTEAFF. CDR3 DNA: TGCGCCAGCAGCCTCCGGTCGGGGAGAGACATGAACACTGAAGCTTTCTTT.

This clonotype was observed a handful of times. V is TRBV5-5 and J is TRBJ2-7; D may match TRBD1 or TRBD2 (6 bases each). Germline CDR1 reads SGHKS; CDR2 reads YYEKEE (reference sequence). The CDR3 has 12 residues. Trimming shortened V by 5 bases and J by 6 bases, and 12 bases separated the two germline ends. The CDR3 DNA follows: TGTGCCAGCAGGGGGGGACAATCCGAGCAGTACTTC. Translation gives CASRGGQSEQYF.

The chain links TRBV29-1 to TRBJ2-1; 14 nucleotides align to TRBD2. Looked up from germline, CDR1 is SQVTM and CDR2 is ANQGSEA. The CDR3 is made up of 19 amino acids. J lost 8 bases, V lost 1 base, and 16 bases had no gene match. The CDR3 sequence is CSVEGPGLAGAPPAHEQFF. In DNA form, the CDR3 reads TGCAGCGTTGAAGGTCCGGGACTAGCGGGAGCACCTCCGGCCCATGAGCAGTTCTTC.

This clonotype was seen a handful of times. The J gene is TRBJ2-7, the V gene TRBV18; possibly TRBD2 for D (6 bases). The CDR3 consists of 13 residues. Trimming cost V 0 bases and J 7 bases, with 10 bases left between them. The germline gives CDR1 KGHSH, CDR2 LQKENI. CDR3 in DNA: TGTGCCAGCTCACCACCGTCGGGAGTTGAGCAGTACTTC. This codes for CASSPPSGVEQYF. The variable domain in full, with the rest retrieved from reference TRBV18 and TRBJ2-7, is NAGVMQNPRHLVRRRGQEARLRCSPMKGHSHVYWYRQLPEEGLKFMVYLQKENIIDESGMPKERFSAEFPKEGPSILRIQQVVRGDSAAYFCASSPPSGVEQYFGPGTRLTVT.

The V call is TRBV20-1, the J call TRBJ2-7; 10 bases are a match to TRBD2. Germline CDR1 reads DFQATT; CDR2 reads SNEGSKA (reference sequence). J lost 1 base, V lost 5 bases, and 8 bases had no gene match. The CDR3 totals 15 residues. The CDR3: CSAGSSGSRSYEQYF. CDR3 sequence (DNA): TGCAGTGCTGGTTCTAGCGGGAGTAGATCCTACGAGCAGTACTTC.

This clonotype has only a few counts. The CDR3 nucleotides read TGTGCCAGCAGTGCTACAGGGAGACATGGCTACACCTTC. Its protein product is CASSATGRHGYTF. This sequence joins TRBV6-1 and TRBJ1-2; D is possibly TRBD1 (6 bases). Germline-derived CDR1 and CDR2 are MNHNS and SASEGT. The CDR3 runs to 13 residues. Trimming cost V 4 bases and J 6 bases, with 12 bases left between them.

This chain uses TRBV7-9 with TRBJ2-1; no firm D call. The CDR3 sequence is 15 residues long. Trimming pared 2 bases from V and 6 bases from J, leaving 14 bases between. The V gene's germline CDR1 is SEHNR and CDR2 FQNEAQ (reference sequence). The chain's CDR3 is CASSLPYRLGNEQFF. CDR3 nucleotides: TGTGCCAGCAGCTTACCGTACAGATTAGGCAATGAGCAGTTCTTC.

The chain has TRBV29-1 and TRBJ2-4, with TRBD1 matching 9 bases. V lost 6 bases to trimming and J lost 2 bases; unmatched junction nucleotides: 8. The CDR3 is made up of 15 amino acids. Germline V lookup: CDR1 SQVTM, CDR2 ANQGSEA. In DNA form, the CDR3 reads TGCAGCGTGAGTACAGGGGGCCTCTCCAAAAACATTCAGTACTTC. The encoded protein is CSVSTGGLSKNIQYF.